These 19 T cell receptor beta chains share one sample of origin, sequenced in a study of T cell responses to AZD1222 COVID-19 vaccine. The data were produced by immunoSEQ multiplex PCR, yet TCRdb's version contains in-frame clones alone and is incomplete. Of about 100,000 clones listed, about 90% were seen once; the top ten hold over 7.5%. Sequenced material: peripheral blood, taken on day 0 of AZD1222 vaccination. These receptors all stem from an adult in good health.

This clone has a handful of counts. The chain couples TRBV19 to TRBJ2-7; D is undetermined. Germline V gene lookup returns CDR1 LNHDA and CDR2 SQIVND (reference sequence). Between the trimmed V and J ends, which lost 3 bases and 0 bases, there was a span of 12 bases. The CDR3 totals 15 residues. CDR3 residues: CASSIFAGHSYEQYF. DNA of the CDR3: TGTGCCAGTAGTATCTTTGCCGGGCACTCCTACGAGCAGTACTTC. Variable domain in full (rest from reference TRBV19 and TRBJ2-7): DGGITQSPKYLFRKEGQNVTLSCEQNLNHDAMYWYRQDPGQGLRLIYYSQIVNDFQKGDIAEGYSVSREKKESFPLTVTSAQKNPTAFYLCASSIFAGHSYEQYFGPGTRLTVT.

The chain combines TRBV6-5 with TRBJ1-1; no clear D gene. Germline CDR1 MNHEY, CDR2 SVGAGI. The CDR3 runs 15 residues. V dropped 7 bases and J dropped 0 bases, with 15 bases sitting between them. As DNA, the CDR3 is TGTGCCAGCACCCAGTATCCGACGGTGAACACTGAAGCTTTCTTT. Protein sequence: CASTQYPTVNTEAFF.

The chain joins TRBV6-5 to TRBJ2-7, with TRBD1 matching over 8 bases. V shed 6 bases and J 4 bases; nucleotides not matched to a gene: 11. CDR1 is MNHEY and CDR2 is SVGAGI in the germline V gene. This CDR3 is 15 amino acids long. CDR3 coding DNA: TGTGCCAGCAGGCCCGGACAGGGTTTGAGGTACGAGCAGTACTTC. Protein sequence: CASRPGQGLRYEQYF.

This chain joins TRBV10-1 and TRBJ2-3, with D perhaps matching TRBD2 (5 bases). This CDR3 is built from 14 residues. The germline CDR1 and CDR2 sequences are WNHNN and SYGVQD (reference sequence). The V end was cut by 6 bases, the J end by 5 bases, with 15 bases between. The CDR3: CASSPGKQVDTQYF. CDR3 nucleotides: TGCGCCAGCAGCCCCGGGAAGCAGGTAGATACGCAGTATTTT.

This chain uses TRBV19 with TRBJ2-2; D is perhaps TRBD2 (6 bases). V lost 7 bases, J lost 1 base, and 19 bases lay in between. Germline V gives CDR1 LNHDA, CDR2 SQIVND (reference sequence). This CDR3 is 17 amino acids long. The CDR3 coding sequence is TGTGCCAGTACCCTCAGAGGAGGGGTGGGGAACACCGGGGAGCTGTTTTTT. It translates to CASTLRGGVGNTGELFF. The full variable domain, with the rest looked up from reference TRBV19 and TRBJ2-2, is DGGITQSPKYLFRKEGQNVTLSCEQNLNHDAMYWYRQDPGQGLRLIYYSQIVNDFQKGDIAEGYSVSREKKESFPLTVTSAQKNPTAFYLCASTLRGGVGNTGELFFGEGSRLTVL.

The chain couples TRBV15 to TRBJ1-2, with a possible D match to TRBD1 (6 bases). Germline assignment: CDR1 LNHNV and CDR2 YYDKDF (reference sequence). The CDR3 runs 14 residues. Trimming shortened V by 0 bases and J by 5 bases, and 10 bases separated the two germline ends. This chain's CDR3 is CATSRDRGRYGYTF. Here the CDR3 DNA reads TGTGCCACCAGCAGAGACAGGGGACGGTATGGCTACACCTTC.

This clone has a single count. The chain links TRBV7-3 to TRBJ1-2; weak D call: TRBD1 (6 bases). Germline-derived CDR1 and CDR2 are SGHTA and FQGTGA. Trimming pared 4 bases from V and 2 bases from J, leaving 11 bases between. CDR3 length: 14 amino acids. CDR3 loop: CASSSNQGNYGYTF. CDR3 coding DNA: TGTGCCAGCAGCTCCAATCAGGGGAACTATGGCTACACCTTC.

This clone showed up just once. The J gene is TRBJ2-7, the V gene TRBV5-1; TRBD1 agrees at 8 bases. CDR3 length equals 14 residues. J lost 0 bases, V lost 8 bases, and 7 bases had no gene match. CDR1 and CDR2 from the germline V gene are SGHRS and YFSETQ. CDR3 sequence (DNA): TGCGCCAGTTCGGACAGGGTCCCCTCCTACGAGCAGTACTTC. It specifies CASSDRVPSYEQYF.

The genes are TRBV6-5 and TRBJ2-1; 7 bases match TRBD2. This CDR3 is 16 amino acids long. The trim removed 2 bases at V and 7 bases at J, leaving 11 bases unmatched. Germline V gene data show CDR1 as MNHEY and CDR2 as SVGAGI. The DNA for the CDR3 is TGTGCCAGCAGTTACGTGACTAGCAGGTATCGTAATGAGCAGTTCTTC. Protein sequence: CASSYVTSRYRNEQFF.

V gene TRBV7-2 combines with J gene TRBJ1-1, with D perhaps TRBD1 (5 bases). Trimming took 1 base from V and 1 from J, leaving 10 bases between them. The CDR3 sequence is 15 residues long. Germline V gene lookup returns CDR1 SGHTA and CDR2 FQGNSA. Written as DNA, the CDR3 is TGTGCCAGCAGCTTAGGGGGGACTTCGAACACTGAAGCTTTCTTT. It specifies CASSLGGTSNTEAFF.

This sequence joins TRBV5-1 and TRBJ2-5; maybe TRBD2 (5 bases). Germline CDR1 is SGHRS and CDR2 is YFSETQ. CDR3 length equals 13 residues. Trimming shortened V by 7 bases and J by 5 bases, and 15 bases separated the two germline ends. Here the CDR3 reads CASAEGPGETQYF. In nucleotides, the CDR3 is TGCGCCAGCGCCGAGGGCCCCGGGGAGACCCAGTACTTC.

The rearrangement joins TRBV3-1 (or the pseudogene TRBV3-2) to TRBJ1-2, with D perhaps TRBD1 (5 bases). V lost 0 bases to trimming and J lost 8 bases, with 16 bases between them. Germline CDR1 LGHDT, CDR2 YNNKEL (reference sequence). The CDR3 is made up of 15 amino acids. CDR3 DNA: TGTGCCAGCAGCCAAGATTTCCAGGGTATCCGAGGCTACACCTTC. Amino acids: CASSQDFQGIRGYTF.

The V gene is TRBV3-1 (or the pseudogene TRBV3-2), the J gene TRBJ1-2; D is ambiguous. The V end was cut by 1 base, the J end by 8 bases, with 8 bases between. Germline lookup yields CDR1 LGHDT and CDR2 YNNKEL (reference sequence). The CDR3 loop spans 12 amino acids. DNA of the CDR3: TGTGCCAGCAGCCAAGTAAACGCGGGCTACACCTTC. Translation: CASSQVNAGYTF.

The chain links TRBV9 to TRBJ1-2; maybe TRBD1 (5 bases). The length of the CDR3 is 14 residues. CDR1 is SGDLS, CDR2 YYNGEE, per germline. Trimming removed 0 bases at V and 5 bases at J, with 11 bases between. In DNA form, the CDR3 reads TGTGCCAGCAGCGTAGCCCCAGGGCGATATGGCTACACCTTC. Protein product: CASSVAPGRYGYTF. The variable domain in full, with the rest retrieved from reference TRBV9 and TRBJ1-2, is DSGVTQTPKHLITATGQRVTLRCSPRSGDLSVYWYQQSLDQGLQFLIQYYNGEERAKGNILERFSAQQFPDLHSELNLSSLELGDSALYFCASSVAPGRYGYTFGSGTRLTVV.

The V call is TRBV4-3, the J call TRBJ2-7, with D maybe TRBD2 (6 bases). V dropped 4 bases and J dropped 5 bases, with 12 bases sitting between them. Germline CDR1 is LGHNA and CDR2 is YSLEER. The CDR3 has 13 amino acids. The CDR3 loop reads CASSPQAGHEQYF. CDR3 sequence (DNA): TGCGCCAGCAGCCCTCAAGCGGGCCACGAGCAGTACTTC.

The J gene is TRBJ2-5, the V gene TRBV7-9, with D tentatively TRBD1 or TRBD2 (6 bases each). The CDR3 runs 15 residues. V lost 7 bases and J 3 bases, leaving 18 bases between the germline ends. Germline V gene sequence: CDR1 SEHNR, CDR2 FQNEAQ (reference sequence). The CDR3 protein is CASTPGSGAKETQYF. CDR3 bases: TGTGCCAGCACACCGGGATCGGGGGCGAAAGAGACCCAGTACTTC.

The J gene is TRBJ2-5, the V gene TRBV3-1 (or the pseudogene TRBV3-2); D is perhaps TRBD2 (6 bases). Per the germline V gene, CDR1 is LGHDT and CDR2 is YNNKEL (reference sequence). The CDR3 extends over 11 amino acids. V lost 9 bases, J lost 4 bases, and 9 bases lay in between. The CDR3 coding sequence is TGTGCCAGAGGAGGGGCAGAGACCCAGTACTTC. As protein: CARGGAETQYF.

The genes are TRBV28 and TRBJ1-5; D is possibly TRBD1 (6 bases). Germline lookup yields CDR1 MDHEN and CDR2 SYDVKM. V gave up 5 bases and J gave up 7 bases, with 18 bases separating them. This CDR3 region has 15 residues. The CDR3 DNA reads TGTGCCAGCAGTGCCGTTCAGGGGCTCGGGCAGCCCCAGCATTTT. This gives the protein CASSAVQGLGQPQHF.

J is TRBJ2-7 and V is TRBV7-2; D is possibly TRBD2 (6 bases). Germline assignment: CDR1 SGHTA and CDR2 FQGNSA. This CDR3 has 15 residues. With 5 bases removed from V and 0 bases from J, the gap between germline ends came to 14 bases. DNA for the CDR3: TGTGCCAGCAGCCTCGGGACTTTAAGCTCCTACGAGCAGTACTTC. Protein product: CASSLGTLSSYEQYF.